These 5 T cell receptor beta chains were sequenced from one sample in a study of blood T cells in healthy people across ages. The second PCR ran roughly 7 to 11 cycles with a sample-barcoded 5' primer and J-beta primers. Using its own MiXCR run on the 5' RACE reads, TCRdb lists one record per CDR3 protein. The data show roughly 1,500,000 distinct CDR3 sequences, about 31% seen once. The specimen was blood. These receptors were collected from a woman aged 30 to 39 in good health.

The chain recombines TRBV2 with TRBJ1-2; TRBD1 matches 7 bases. With V trimmed by 6 bases and J by 0 bases, 7 bases remained unmatched. The CDR3 sequence is 15 residues long. Germline V gene sequence: CDR1 SNHLY, CDR2 FYNNEI. The CDR3 sequence is CASSQDRKANYGYTF. Here the CDR3 DNA reads TGTGCCAGCAGCCAGGACAGGAAAGCTAACTATGGCTACACCTTC.

This clonotype was recorded a few times. One end of the junction is discordant with germline, which a read error may explain. The V gene is TRBV18, the J gene TRBJ2-7; 12 bases are shared with TRBD2. This CDR3 spans 15 amino acids. In germline, CDR1 is KGHSH, CDR2 LQKENI. The CDR3 loop is CASSPTSGSSYKQYF. CDR3 bases: TGTGCCAGCTCACCGACTAGCGGGAGCTCCTACAAGCAGTACTTC. Drawing the rest from reference TRBV18 and TRBJ2-7, the complete variable domain is NAGVMQNPRHLVRRRGQEARLRCSPMKGHSHVYWYRQLPEEGLKFMVYLQKENIIDESGMPKERFSAEFPKEGPSILRIQQVVRGDSAAYFCASSPTSGSSYKQYFGPGTRLTVT.

This clonotype was seen only a few times. V and J are TRBV3-1 and TRBJ2-5; perhaps D is TRBD1 or TRBD2 (6 bases each). CDR3 length equals 17 residues. The V gene lost 1 base and the J gene lost 5 bases, with 20 bases spanning the gap. CDR1 is LGHDT, CDR2 YNNKEL, per germline (reference sequence). CDR3 nucleotides: TGTGCCAGCAGCCAAGCGGGGGCTAGCTGGACCGGGGAGACCCAGTACTTC. Its translation: CASSQAGASWTGETQYF.

In this sample, this clonotype turned up many times. The V and J genes are TRBV4-2 and TRBJ2-4, with 7 bases identical to TRBD2. V lost 4 bases, J lost 8 bases, and 14 bases stayed unmatched. Germline V gene lookup returns CDR1 LGHNA and CDR2 YNFKEQ. CDR3 length equals 16 residues. CDR3 sequence: CASSLGRTSASYIQYF. In DNA form, the CDR3 reads TGTGCCAGCAGCCTAGGTCGTACTAGCGCCTCATACATTCAGTACTTC.

A word on this clonotype: Since a much larger clone is just one base distant, this may be a read error. The V gene is TRBV5-1, the J gene TRBJ2-3; TRBD1 agrees at 7 bases. The CDR3 has 14 residues. Germline CDR1 is SGHRS and CDR2 is YFSETQ. CDR3 sequence: CVSSPTGFSDTQYF. CDR3 DNA sequence: TGCGTCAGCAGCCCGACAGGGTTTTCAGATACGCAGTATTTT.